Following are 17 T cell receptor beta chains from one sample sequenced in a study of blood T cell repertoires in COVID-19 (dated by TCRdb to 2020 to 2022). The method was the immunoSEQ multiplex PCR assay. TCRdb limited this immuneACCESS table to in-frame rearrangements with V and J called. A share of clones is missing; checked studies link under half to unresolved V genes, and the rest is unexplained. Across this sample there are roughly 300,000 clones, with 89% seen only once. The top ten clones comprise around 6% of the sample. The specimen was peripheral blood. Every receptor here comes from a man aged 18 to 29 who had recovered from COVID-19.

The chain joins TRBV3-1 (or the pseudogene TRBV3-2) to TRBJ1-1; 7 nucleotides align to TRBD1. The J segment lost 2 bases and the V segment lost 6 bases, leaving 6 bases of the junction unmatched. The CDR3 extends over 14 amino acids. The V gene's germline CDR1 is LGHDT and CDR2 YNNKEL (reference sequence). In DNA, the CDR3 is TGTGCCAGCAGGGGACAGCTGACTAACACTGAAGCTTTCTTT. This sequence encodes CASRGQLTNTEAFF.

The J gene is TRBJ1-2, the V gene TRBV19, with no clear D. CDR3 length: 11 residues. V was cut by 3 bases and J by 7 bases, with 6 bases left in between. Germline CDR1 LNHDA, CDR2 SQIVND (reference sequence). The CDR3 here is CASSMLFGYTF. The DNA for the CDR3 is TGTGCCAGTAGTATGCTATTTGGCTACACCTTC.

V and J are TRBV5-1 and TRBJ2-5, with a weak D call TRBD1 (5 bases). The CDR3 length is 13 residues. Germline-derived CDR1 and CDR2 are SGHRS and YFSETQ. Trimming removed 2 bases from V and 3 bases from J, with 8 bases in between. The CDR3 protein is CASSLAREETQYF. The DNA for the CDR3 is TGCGCCAGCAGCTTAGCCAGGGAAGAGACCCAGTACTTC.

This chain uses TRBV3-1 (or the pseudogene TRBV3-2) with TRBJ1-1; the D is unclear. V was shortened by 5 bases and J by 4 bases, with 17 bases between the two germline ends. From germline, CDR1 is LGHDT and CDR2 YNNKEL (reference sequence). This CDR3 has 15 amino acids. This CDR3 reads CASSSSPAGITEAFF. CDR3 bases: TGTGCCAGCAGCTCATCGCCGGCGGGGATCACTGAAGCTTTCTTT.

This rearrangement joins TRBV2 to TRBJ2-1; TRBD2 agrees at 7 bases. Germline CDR1 SNHLY, CDR2 FYNNEI. The CDR3 has 14 amino acids. Trimming took 6 bases from V and 7 from J; bases not matched to a gene: 9. The CDR3 loop is CASSARDYPNEQFF. In DNA, the CDR3 is TGTGCCAGCAGCGCCCGGGACTACCCAAATGAGCAGTTCTTC.

The V gene is TRBV10-3, the J gene TRBJ1-2; 9 bases fit TRBD1. CDR1 is ENHRY and CDR2 is SYGVKD in the germline V gene. The CDR3 spans 13 residues. V lost 2 bases to trimming and J lost 8 bases; unmatched junction nucleotides: 3. CDR3 in DNA: TGTGCCATCAGTGAGCGGACAGGGGAAGGCTACACCTTC. The encoded protein is CAISERTGEGYTF.

The V and J genes are TRBV7-9 and TRBJ1-5, with a tentative D call TRBD1 (5 bases). Germline V gene lookup returns CDR1 SEHNR and CDR2 FQNEAQ (reference sequence). This CDR3 has 17 amino acids. Trimming pared 5 bases from V and 0 bases from J, leaving 17 bases between. CDR3: CASSRDRYSYSNQPQHF. CDR3 bases: TGTGCCAGCAGCCGCGACAGATACTCCTATAGCAATCAGCCCCAGCATTTT.

V is TRBV5-1 and J is TRBJ2-1; weak D call: TRBD2 (5 bases). CDR1 is SGHRS, CDR2 YFSETQ, per germline. V lost 4 bases to trimming and J lost 7 bases, with 15 bases between them. This CDR3 is 14 amino acids long. CDR3 in amino acids: CASSQMAGPNEQFF. CDR3 nucleotides: TGCGCCAGCAGCCAGATGGCGGGCCCTAATGAGCAGTTCTTC.

The chain recombines TRBV6-7 with TRBJ1-1, with TRBD1 as a possible D gene (5 bases). TRBV6-7 is recorded as an ORF, its role being uncertain. The CDR3 length is 16 residues. V was clipped by 8 bases and J by 4 bases, with 23 bases between them. The CDR3 protein is CASQPGPKLGRTEAFF. In DNA form, the CDR3 reads TGTGCCAGCCAGCCAGGGCCCAAGTTGGGGCGCACTGAAGCTTTCTTT.

The V and J genes are TRBV5-1 and TRBJ2-6, with D uncertain. V was trimmed by 0 bases and J by 0 bases, leaving 7 bases between them. Per the germline V gene, CDR1 is SGHRS and CDR2 is YFSETQ. The CDR3 spans 16 residues. The chain's CDR3 is CASSLAVFSGANVLTF. The CDR3 nucleotides are TGCGCCAGCAGCTTGGCCGTTTTCTCTGGGGCCAACGTCCTGACTTTC.

This clone was observed once. The rearrangement joins TRBV4-1 to TRBJ2-7, with 8 positions matching TRBD1. After removal of 2 bases from V and 2 bases from J, the junction contained 8 bases not matched to a gene. Looked up from germline, CDR1 is MGHRA and CDR2 is YSYEKL. The CDR3 extends over 16 amino acids. The CDR3 protein is CASSQTRTGLAYEQYF. Written as DNA, the CDR3 is TGCGCCAGCAGCCAAACCCGGACAGGGTTGGCCTACGAGCAGTACTTC.

There are a few counts of this clone. CDR3: CASSDPQGGYYGYTF. CDR3 coding DNA: TGTGCCAGCAGTGACCCCCAAGGAGGCTACTATGGCTACACCTTC. The chain combines TRBV25-1 with TRBJ1-2, with D hard to call. Deletions cut 3 bases from V and 3 bases from J, with 14 bases between. Looked up from germline, CDR1 is MGHDK and CDR2 is SYGVNS. This CDR3 is built from 15 residues.

This chain links TRBV18 with TRBJ1-6; 8 bases align to TRBD1. The germline gives CDR1 KGHSH, CDR2 LQKENI. The J segment lost 6 bases and the V segment lost 6 bases, leaving 7 bases of the junction unmatched. This CDR3 has 15 residues. Written as DNA, the CDR3 is TGTGCCAGCTCCCAAGGACAGGGTGTTAATTCACCCCTCCACTTT. As protein: CASSQGQGVNSPLHF.

The chain has TRBV3-1 (or the pseudogene TRBV3-2) and TRBJ1-2, with TRBD1 matching 7 bases. Germline lookup yields CDR1 LGHDT and CDR2 YNNKEL (reference sequence). J lost 8 bases, V lost 4 bases, and 10 bases had no gene match. The CDR3 is 14 residues long. CDR3 protein: CASSRLGQVEGYTF. The DNA of the CDR3 is TGTGCCAGCAGCCGCCTCGGACAGGTTGAGGGCTACACCTTC.

Notes on this clone: The same CDR3 can be traced to other DNA sequences in this sample. The V gene is TRBV27, the J gene TRBJ2-7; 7 bases are a match to TRBD2. This CDR3 is 14 amino acids long. From germline, CDR1 is MNHEY and CDR2 SMNVEV (reference sequence). Trimming cost V 2 bases and J 1 base; bases outside gene matches: 2. Here the CDR3 DNA reads TGTGCCAGCAGTTTAGTGGGAGGGTCCTACGAGCAGTACTTC. Its protein product is CASSLVGGSYEQYF.

The chain carries TRBV6-6 and TRBJ1-1; 10 bases fit TRBD1. CDR1 MNHNY and CDR2 SVGAGI come from the germline V gene (reference sequence). After removal of 8 bases from V and 3 bases from J, the junction contained 9 bases not matched to a gene. The CDR3 runs to 15 residues. CDR3 DNA: TGTGCCAGCGGCCGGGACAGGGGTGTCGACACTGAAGCTTTCTTT. It codes for CASGRDRGVDTEAFF.

This clone was detected once. DNA of the CDR3: TGTGCCAGCTCACCACCGCTTCAGGACTATGGCTACACCTTC. It translates to CASSPPLQDYGYTF. The chain employs TRBV18 and TRBJ1-2; D gene unclear. Trimming pared 0 bases from V and 3 bases from J, leaving 8 bases between. The CDR3 spans 14 residues. Germline V gives CDR1 KGHSH, CDR2 LQKENI. The full variable domain, with the rest looked up from reference TRBV18 and TRBJ1-2, is NAGVMQNPRHLVRRRGQEARLRCSPMKGHSHVYWYRQLPEEGLKFMVYLQKENIIDESGMPKERFSAEFPKEGPSILRIQQVVRGDSAAYFCASSPPLQDYGYTFGSGTRLTVV.